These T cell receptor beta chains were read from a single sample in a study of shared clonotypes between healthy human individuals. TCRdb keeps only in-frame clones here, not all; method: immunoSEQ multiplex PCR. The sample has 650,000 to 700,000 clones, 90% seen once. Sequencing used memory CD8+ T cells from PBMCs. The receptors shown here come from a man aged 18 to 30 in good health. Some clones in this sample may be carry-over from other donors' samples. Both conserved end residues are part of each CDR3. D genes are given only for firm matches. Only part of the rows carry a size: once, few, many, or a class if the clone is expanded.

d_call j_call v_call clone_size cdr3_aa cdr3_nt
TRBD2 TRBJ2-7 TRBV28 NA CASSISSGRVAYEQYF TGTGCCAGCAGTATCTCTTCAGGGAGGGTTGCGTACGAGCAGTACTTC
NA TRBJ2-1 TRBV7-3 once CASSLAQGAYNEQFF TGTGCCAGCAGCTTAGCACAGGGTGCTTACAATGAGCAGTTCTTC
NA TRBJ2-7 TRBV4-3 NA CASSQDPENYEQYF TGCGCCAGCAGCCAAGATCCGGAAAACTACGAGCAGTACTTC
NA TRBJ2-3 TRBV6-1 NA CASSEGGTDTQYF TGTGCCAGCAGTGAAGGAGGGACAGATACGCAGTATTTT
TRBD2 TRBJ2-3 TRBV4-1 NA CASSQSSGRADTQYF TGCGCCAGCAGCCAATCTAGCGGGAGGGCCGATACGCAGTATTTT
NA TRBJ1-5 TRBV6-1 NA CASRANVRENQPQHF TGTGCCAGCAGGGCTAATGTGAGGGAAAATCAGCCCCAGCATTTT
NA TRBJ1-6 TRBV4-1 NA CASSRPERVPSSPLHF TGCGCCAGCAGCCGCCCCGAGAGAGTCCCCTCTTCACCCCTCCACTTT
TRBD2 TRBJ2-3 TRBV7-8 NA CASSPRLAGFVDTQYF TGTGCCAGCAGCCCGAGACTAGCGGGGTTTGTAGATACGCAGTATTTT
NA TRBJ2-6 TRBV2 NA CASINEGGWPGANVLTF TGTGCCAGCATTAATGAGGGAGGATGGCCTGGGGCCAACGTCCTGACTTTC
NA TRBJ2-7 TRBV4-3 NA CASSQDQGWGYEQYF TGCGCCAGCAGCCAAGATCAGGGATGGGGTTACGAGCAGTACTTC
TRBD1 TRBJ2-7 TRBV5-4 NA CASSLWDSEQYF TGTGCCAGCAGCTTGTGGGACAGCGAGCAGTACTTC
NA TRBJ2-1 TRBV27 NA CASSPRTVYNEQFF TGTGCCAGCAGTCCCCGGACCGTGTACAATGAGCAGTTCTTC
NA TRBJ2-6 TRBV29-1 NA CSVLTDSGANVLTF TGCAGCGTTCTCACCGACTCTGGGGCCAACGTCCTGACTTTC
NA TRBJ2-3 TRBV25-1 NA CASTGPGTDTQYF TGTGCCAGCACCGGCCCAGGCACAGATACGCAGTATTTT
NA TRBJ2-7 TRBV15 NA CATSRDESEQYF TGTGCCACCAGCAGAGATGAGAGCGAGCAGTACTTC
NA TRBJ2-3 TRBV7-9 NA CASSTPRVDTQYF TGTGCCAGCAGCACCCCGCGGGTAGATACGCAGTATTTT
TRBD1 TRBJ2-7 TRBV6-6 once CASSGDRGTYEQYF TGTGCCAGCAGTGGGGACAGGGGAACCTACGAGCAGTACTTC